A selection of T cell receptor beta chains follows, all from one sample in a study of cytomegalovirus exposure and HLA in healthy donors. The repertoire was sequenced with immunoSEQ multiplex PCR; TCRdb's copy has only in-frame clones and lacks some. The profile covers under 200,000 clones, with approximately 82% appearing a single time and less than 5.5% taken by the ten largest. Sequencing input: PBMCs. The receptor set was obtained from a male donor in good health and CMV-seronegative. The CDR3 runs from the conserved cysteine through the conserved F or W. D genes are given only for firm matches. Only some rows state a clone size, as once, few, many or a class for expanded clones.

size	V	J	D	CDR3	DNA
once	TRBV2	TRBJ2-7	-	CASSEWQTYEQYF	TGTGCCAGCAGTGAATGGCAGACCTACGAGCAGTACTTC
-	TRBV19	TRBJ2-1	TRBD2	CASSTPFIAGSSYNEQFF	TGTGCCAGTAGTACCCCTTTTATAGCGGGAAGCTCCTACAATGAGCAGTTCTTC
once	TRBV18	TRBJ1-5	-	CASSPGGFRQPQHF	TGTGCCAGCTCACCTGGAGGGTTTCGGCAGCCCCAGCATTTT
-	TRBV28	TRBJ1-1	-	CASLARVTEAFF	TGTGCCAGCCTAGCGCGTGTAACTGAAGCTTTCTTT
-	TRBV7-3	TRBJ2-5	-	CASSLVPFETQYF	TGTGCCAGCAGCTTAGTCCCCTTTGAGACCCAGTACTTC
-	TRBV2	TRBJ2-7	TRBD1	CASGGGTENF	TGTGCCAGCGGAGGTGGGACAGAGAACTTC
-	TRBV12-5	TRBJ2-1	TRBD2	CASGLAPTSGIYNEQFF	TGTGCTAGTGGTTTGGCCCCAACTAGCGGGATATACAATGAGCAGTTCTTC
-	TRBV29-1	TRBJ1-1	-	CSVTAGLNTEAFF	TGCAGCGTTACGGCAGGCCTGAACACTGAAGCTTTCTTT
many	TRBV27	TRBJ1-1	-	CASSLWEGGKAFF	TGTGCCAGCAGTTTGTGGGAGGGAGGGAAAGCTTTCTTT
-	TRBV27	TRBJ1-2	-	CASSLSTPLDYGYTF	TGTGCCAGCAGTTTATCTACACCCCTGGACTATGGCTACACCTTC
-	TRBV10-3	TRBJ1-3	-	CAISEYGKTGNTIYF	TGTGCCATCAGTGAGTACGGGAAAACTGGAAACACCATATATTTT
-	TRBV29-1	TRBJ1-5	-	CSVTGVENQPQHF	TGCAGCGTGACGGGGGTAGAAAATCAGCCCCAGCATTTT
once	TRBV30	TRBJ2-3	-	CAWSPGVSDTQYF	TGTGCCTGGAGTCCAGGGGTTTCAGATACGCAGTATTTT
-	TRBV7-9	TRBJ2-7	TRBD1	CASSSLTGGLYEQYF	TGTGCCAGCAGCTCCTTGACAGGGGGATTGTACGAGCAGTACTTC
-	TRBV7-6	TRBJ1-3	-	CASSTASSGNTIYF	TGTGCCAGCAGCACAGCCAGCTCTGGAAACACCATATATTTT
few	TRBV18	TRBJ2-3	TRBD1	CASSPGQAYTDTQYF	TGTGCCAGCTCACCAGGACAGGCGTACACAGATACGCAGTATTTT
few	TRBV5-4	TRBJ2-7	-	CASSWTGTNYEQYF	TGTGCCAGCAGCTGGACCGGGACAAACTACGAGCAGTACTTC
-	TRBV19	TRBJ1-5	-	CARGVAQPQHF	TGTGCCAGAGGGGTGGCTCAGCCCCAGCATTTT
once	TRBV7-3	TRBJ2-3	-	CASSLMAASTDTQYF	TGTGCCAGCAGCTTAATGGCGGCTAGCACAGATACGCAGTATTTT
-	TRBV19	TRBJ1-4	-	CASNLQGSNEKLFF	TGTGCCAGTAACCTACAGGGCTCAAATGAAAAACTGTTTTTT
-	TRBV28	TRBJ2-7	-	CASSPAPGAGEQYF	TGTGCCAGCAGTCCTGCTCCAGGGGCAGGCGAGCAGTACTTC
-	TRBV21-1	TRBJ1-2	-	CASSKVDGYTF	TGTGCCAGCAGCAAAGTAGATGGCTACACCTTC
-	TRBV6-5	TRBJ1-3	-	CASSSVWSSGNTIYF	TGTGCCAGCAGTTCTGTTTGGAGCTCTGGAAACACCATATATTTT
once	TRBV18	TRBJ1-6	TRBD1	CASSLRGTGNSPLHF	TGTGCCAGCTCTCTTCGAGGGACAGGGAACTCACCCCTCCACTTT
-	TRBV7-3	TRBJ2-1	-	CASSPSSENNEQFF	TGTGCCAGCAGCCCCTCTAGCGAGAACAATGAGCAGTTCTTC
-	TRBV30	TRBJ2-7	TRBD2	CAWSVPPSGIVMQYF	TGTGCCTGGAGTGTACCCCCTAGCGGGATTGTCATGCAGTACTTC
-	TRBV4-2	TRBJ2-7	TRBD1	CASSQTPMSGQGPYEQYF	TGTGCCAGCAGCCAAACGCCCATGTCGGGACAGGGTCCCTACGAGCAGTACTTC
-	TRBV28	TRBJ2-3	TRBD1	CASSLAGTGGGDTQYF	TGTGCCAGCAGCCTGGCCGGGACAGGGGGAGGAGATACGCAGTATTTT
once	TRBV9	TRBJ1-6	-	CASSPDLEVSPLHF	TGTGCCAGCAGCCCAGACCTGGAGGTTTCACCCCTCCACTTT
-	TRBV5-6	TRBJ2-5	-	CASTLRDGRETQYF	TGTGCCAGCACCCTGAGAGACGGGAGAGAGACCCAGTACTTC
-	TRBV7-3	TRBJ1-1	TRBD1	CASSAGQGNTEAFF	TGTGCCAGCAGCGCGGGACAGGGGAACACTGAAGCTTTCTTT
-	TRBV5-1	TRBJ2-7	TRBD2	CASSFAGGRGEQYF	TGCGCCAGCAGCTTCGCGGGGGGGAGGGGTGAGCAGTACTTC
-	TRBV5-1	TRBJ2-7	TRBD1	CASSLAGTGGSYEQYF	TGCGCCAGCAGCTTGGCCGGGACAGGGGGATCCTACGAGCAGTACTTC
few	TRBV6-1	TRBJ1-2	-	CASSDTGLYGYTF	TGTGCCAGCAGTGACACAGGTCTATATGGCTACACCTTC
-	TRBV9	TRBJ1-1	-	CASSADKFNTEAFF	TGTGCCAGCAGCGCCGACAAGTTTAACACTGAAGCTTTCTTT
-	TRBV30	TRBJ2-2	-	CAWSWGAGELFF	TGTGCCTGGAGTTGGGGGGCCGGGGAGCTGTTTTTT
-	TRBV19	TRBJ2-5	-	CASSIDGTYQETQYF	TGTGCCAGTAGTATAGACGGGACATACCAAGAGACCCAGTACTTC
-	TRBV30	TRBJ2-7	TRBD2	CRQRLAGGGIYEQYF	TGCCGCCAGAGACTAGCGGGAGGGGGCATATACGAGCAGTACTTC
once	TRBV6-4	TRBJ1-5	TRBD1	CASSPGTANQPQHF	TGTGCCAGCAGTCCTGGGACAGCAAATCAGCCCCAGCATTTT
-	TRBV4-1	TRBJ1-1	-	CASSQGWAEAGRGTEAFF	TGCGCCAGCAGCCAAGGGTGGGCGGAAGCGGGGCGGGGGACTGAAGCTTTCTTT
-	TRBV6-6	TRBJ2-2	TRBD2	CASRPKLASGTGELFF	TGTGCCAGCAGACCAAAACTAGCGTCCGGCACCGGGGAGCTGTTTTTT
-	TRBV4-3	TRBJ2-3	TRBD2	CASSRDLQRESSTDTQYF	TGCGCCAGCAGCCGGGATTTACAGCGGGAGTCTAGCACAGATACGCAGTATTTT
-	TRBV7-9	TRBJ2-1	-	CASSDPGPSNEQFF	TGTGCCAGCAGCGACCCAGGGCCGAGCAATGAGCAGTTCTTC
-	TRBV18	TRBJ2-3	TRBD2	CASSPPPGSGGPDTQYF	TGTGCCAGCTCACCACCGCCGGGTAGCGGGGGCCCAGATACGCAGTATTTT
-	TRBV6-5	TRBJ2-7	-	CASSSPLVPYEQYF	TGTGCCAGCAGTTCACCACTTGTACCCTACGAGCAGTACTTC
-	TRBV7-3	TRBJ2-5	-	CASSLPGSETQYF	TGTGCCAGCAGCTTACCAGGTTCAGAGACCCAGTACTTC
-	TRBV19	TRBJ1-2	TRBD1	CASSDRRGGYTF	TGTGCCAGTTCGGACAGGAGGGGAGGCTACACCTTC
-	TRBV6-1	TRBJ2-7	TRBD2	CASSEKVAGVFEQYF	TGTGCCAGCAGTGAAAAGGTAGCGGGGGTTTTTGAGCAGTACTTC
once	TRBV5-8	TRBJ2-2	TRBD2	CASISGRNANTGELFF	TGTGCCAGCATTAGCGGGAGGAACGCGAACACCGGGGAGCTGTTTTTT
-	TRBV7-2	TRBJ2-1	TRBD1	CASSSDRGRDEQFF	TGTGCCAGCAGCTCGGACAGGGGGCGGGATGAGCAGTTCTTC
few	TRBV5-1	TRBJ2-3	-	CASSLGGLHTDTQYF	TGCGCCAGCAGCTTGGGCGGGCTCCACACAGATACGCAGTATTTT
-	TRBV5-4	TRBJ2-1	TRBD2	CASSSTSGSLSYNEQFF	TGTGCCAGCAGCTCCACTAGCGGGTCCCTCTCCTACAATGAGCAGTTCTTC
-	TRBV18	TRBJ2-4	TRBD1	CASSPNVGQGAKNIQYF	TGTGCCAGCTCACCCAACGTCGGACAGGGCGCCAAAAACATTCAGTACTTC
-	TRBV5-1	TRBJ2-6	-	CASGRDPASGANVLTF	TGCGCCAGCGGGCGGGATCCCGCTTCTGGGGCCAACGTCCTGACTTTC
-	TRBV15	TRBJ2-3	-	CATSSDRQVGSTDTQYF	TGTGCCACCAGCAGCGACAGACAGGTCGGGAGCACAGATACGCAGTATTTT